These T cell receptor beta chains were read from a single sample in a study of cytotoxic CD8 clonotypes in ibrutinib-treated CLL. Sequencing was performed with immunoSEQ multiplex PCR; in TCRdb, only in-frame clones are kept and a portion is missing. The data show 150,000 or so clones, with roughly 77% seen just once and 25% to 30% held by the top ten. This sample comprised PBMCs, obtained after 12 months of ibrutinib treatment. Receptors originate from a human donor with chronic lymphocytic leukemia. Each CDR3 is given with its conserved first and last residue. The D gene is left open where the match is weak. Rows give clone size only sometimes, using once, few, many, or a class for an expanded clone.

TRBV7-9	-	TRBD2	TRBJ2-7	CARTSGRRYEQYF	TGTGCCAGAACTAGCGGGAGGAGATACGAGCAGTACTTC
TRBV19	few	TRBD1	TRBJ1-2	CASSIGTGYGYTF	TGTGCCAGTAGTATTGGGACAGGATATGGCTACACCTTC
TRBV5-1	-	-	TRBJ2-3	CASSFQPPGFSTDTQYF	TGCGCCAGCAGCTTTCAACCCCCGGGATTTAGCACAGATACGCAGTATTTT
TRBV18	-	-	TRBJ1-5	CASSPGRELAQHF	TGTGCCAGCTCACCCGGCCGAGAATTGGCCCAGCATTTT
TRBV27	-	-	TRBJ1-5	CASSLAGQPQHF	TGTGCCAGCAGTCTCGCGGGCCAGCCCCAGCATTTT
TRBV9	-	-	TRBJ2-5	CASSDLGATARTQYF	TGTGCCAGCAGCGACCTCGGGGCCACCGCACGGACCCAGTACTTC
TRBV18	-	-	TRBJ2-7	CASSRGNQGEQYF	TGTGCCAGCTCACGCGGGAACCAGGGGGAGCAGTACTTC
TRBV9	-	-	TRBJ2-7	CASGTGNEQYF	TGTGCCAGCGGAACGGGGAACGAGCAGTACTTC
TRBV11-3	-	-	TRBJ2-2	CASSLDRGELFF	TGTGCCAGCAGCTTAGATCGTGGGGAGCTGTTTTTT
TRBV6-4	many	TRBD1	TRBJ1-2	CASSDSKGQGVGGYTF	TGTGCCAGCAGTGACTCGAAGGGGCAGGGGGTGGGTGGCTACACCTTC
TRBV5-1	-	-	TRBJ2-7	CASSLMRGYEQYF	TGCGCCAGCAGCTTGATGAGGGGATACGAGCAGTACTTC
TRBV27	-	-	TRBJ2-3	CASSLLDGGTDTQYF	TGTGCCAGCAGTTTATTGGACGGTGGCACAGATACGCAGTATTTT
TRBV27	-	-	TRBJ1-4	CASSLSPRAEKLFF	TGTGCCAGCAGTTTATCCCCCCGGGCGGAAAAACTGTTTTTT
TRBV11-2	-	-	TRBJ1-1	CASSLGSVRAGTEAFF	TGTGCCAGCAGCTTAGGGTCAGTTCGCGCTGGGACTGAAGCTTTCTTT
TRBV5-1	-	-	TRBJ1-1	CASSLGGQLFGKNTEAFF	TGCGCCAGCAGCTTGGGGGGACAACTGTTTGGGAAGAACACTGAAGCTTTCTTT
TRBV11-2	-	-	TRBJ2-7	CASSKRAQGGSEQYF	TGTGCCAGCAGCAAGCGGGCGCAGGGAGGTAGCGAGCAGTACTTC
TRBV28	-	-	TRBJ1-5	CASSRGGVNQPQHF	TGTGCCAGCAGTAGAGGGGGGGTCAATCAGCCCCAGCATTTT
TRBV7-2	few	TRBD1	TRBJ1-2	CASSLRTGTDGYTF	TGTGCCAGCAGCCTACGGACAGGGACAGATGGCTACACCTTC
TRBV2	-	-	TRBJ2-7	CASSVGSPYEQYF	TGTGCCAGCAGTGTAGGCTCCCCCTACGAGCAGTACTTC
TRBV7-3	-	-	TRBJ2-3	CASSLSGESTDTQYF	TGTGCCAGCAGCTTAAGCGGGGAAAGCACAGATACGCAGTATTTT
TRBV5-4	few	TRBD1	TRBJ2-7	CASSFPGQGSEQYF	TGTGCCAGCAGCTTCCCGGGACAGGGTAGCGAGCAGTACTTC
TRBV6-5	few	-	TRBJ1-3	CASSYIAGNTIYF	TGTGCCAGCAGTTACATAGCTGGAAACACCATATATTTT
TRBV12-2	once	-	TRBJ2-6	CASRIETGGFGANVLTF	TGTGCAAGTCGCATAGAAACAGGAGGTTTTGGGGCCAACGTCCTGACTTTC
TRBV27	-	TRBD1	TRBJ2-7	CASTGGGSYEQYF	TGTGCCAGCACAGGGGGTGGGTCCTACGAGCAGTACTTC
TRBV5-1	once	-	TRBJ1-4	CASSLREAGYEKLFF	TGCGCCAGCAGCCTTCGGGAGGCGGGGTATGAAAAACTGTTTTTT
TRBV6-5	-	-	TRBJ2-3	CASNREVPTDTQYF	TGTGCCAGCAACCGGGAAGTTCCTACAGATACGCAGTATTTT
TRBV7-9	few	-	TRBJ2-1	CASSLEWSSYNEQFF	TGTGCCAGCAGCTTAGAGTGGAGCTCCTACAATGAGCAGTTCTTC
TRBV23-1	-	-	TRBJ2-3	CASSQSEIREGETQYF	TGCGCCAGCAGTCAATCTGAAATCAGGGAGGGGGAAACGCAGTATTTT
TRBV7-2	-	-	TRBJ2-7	CASSLRQMGEQYF	TGTGCCAGCAGCTTGAGACAGATGGGCGAGCAGTACTTC
TRBV19	few	-	TRBJ2-2	CASRERRANTGELFF	TGTGCCAGTAGAGAGCGCCGCGCGAACACCGGGGAGCTGTTTTTT
TRBV6-5	once	TRBD1	TRBJ2-3	CASRGQGSDTQYF	TGTGCCAGCAGGGGACAGGGTTCAGATACGCAGTATTTT
TRBV7-2	-	-	TRBJ2-7	CASSLALAAYEQYF	TGTGCCAGCAGCTTAGCACTGGCGGCCTACGAGCAGTACTTC
TRBV5-1	-	-	TRBJ2-1	CASQEVYNEQFF	TGCGCCAGCCAGGAGGTTTACAATGAGCAGTTCTTC
TRBV28	-	-	TRBJ1-1	CASSLSGYTEAFF	TGTGCCAGCAGTTTATCAGGTTACACTGAAGCTTTCTTT
TRBV7-8	once	TRBD1	TRBJ1-3	CASSLRDRGLAGNTIYF	TGTGCCAGCAGCTTACGGGACAGGGGGCTGGCTGGAAACACCATATATTTT
TRBV6-5	-	-	TRBJ2-7	CASSYSRRESEQYF	TGTGCCAGCAGTTACTCTCGACGGGAGTCCGAGCAGTACTTC
TRBV7-9	-	-	TRBJ1-2	CASSLLGGGYTF	TGTGCCAGCAGCTTATTGGGGGGTGGCTACACCTTC
TRBV5-4	-	-	TRBJ1-2	CASSIGPTYTF	TGTGCCAGCAGCATCGGACCGACCTACACCTTC
TRBV18	-	-	TRBJ2-3	CASSPRDTDTQYF	TGTGCCAGCTCACCCAGGGACACAGATACGCAGTATTTT
TRBV11-2	-	TRBD1	TRBJ2-5	CASSWTGGVETQYF	TGTGCCAGCAGCTGGACAGGGGGTGTAGAGACCCAGTACTTC